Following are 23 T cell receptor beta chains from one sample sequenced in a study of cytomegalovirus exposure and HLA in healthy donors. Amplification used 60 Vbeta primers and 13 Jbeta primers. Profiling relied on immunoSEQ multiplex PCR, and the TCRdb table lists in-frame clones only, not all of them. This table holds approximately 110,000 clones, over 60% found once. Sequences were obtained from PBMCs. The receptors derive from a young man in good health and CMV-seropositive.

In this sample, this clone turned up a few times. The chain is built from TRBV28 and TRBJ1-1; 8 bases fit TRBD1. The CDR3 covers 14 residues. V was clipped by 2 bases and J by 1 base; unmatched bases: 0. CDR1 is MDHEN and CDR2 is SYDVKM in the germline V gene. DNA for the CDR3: TGTGCCAGCAGTTTACAGGGGGCGAACACTGAAGCTTTCTTT. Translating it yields CASSLQGANTEAFF.

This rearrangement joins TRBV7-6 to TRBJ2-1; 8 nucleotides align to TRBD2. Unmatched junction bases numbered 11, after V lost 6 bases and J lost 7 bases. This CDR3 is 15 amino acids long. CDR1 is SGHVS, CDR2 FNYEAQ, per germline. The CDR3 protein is CASSLPGGAGNEQFF. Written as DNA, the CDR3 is TGTGCCAGCAGTCTCCCCGGGGGGGCCGGGAATGAGCAGTTCTTC.

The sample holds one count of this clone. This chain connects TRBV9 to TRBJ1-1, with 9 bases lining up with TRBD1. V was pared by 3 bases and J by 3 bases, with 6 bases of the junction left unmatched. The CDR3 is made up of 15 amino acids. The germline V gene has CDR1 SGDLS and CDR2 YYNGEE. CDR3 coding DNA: TGTGCCAGCAGCGCCCGACAGGGGGAGGACACTGAAGCTTTCTTT. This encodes CASSARQGEDTEAFF.

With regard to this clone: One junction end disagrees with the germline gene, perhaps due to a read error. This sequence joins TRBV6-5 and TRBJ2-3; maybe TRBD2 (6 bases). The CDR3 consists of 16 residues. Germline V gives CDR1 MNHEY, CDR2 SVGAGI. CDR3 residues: CASTYKRLAGSDTQYF. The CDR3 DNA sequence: TGTGCCAGCACTTACAAGCGACTCGCGGGGTCCGATACGCAGTATTTT.

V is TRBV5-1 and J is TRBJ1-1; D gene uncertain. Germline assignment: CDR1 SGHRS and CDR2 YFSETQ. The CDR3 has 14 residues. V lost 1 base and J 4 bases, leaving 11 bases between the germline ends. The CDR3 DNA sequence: TGCGCCAGCAGCTTGTTGCCGGGAGGCACTGAAGCTTTCTTT. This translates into CASSLLPGGTEAFF.

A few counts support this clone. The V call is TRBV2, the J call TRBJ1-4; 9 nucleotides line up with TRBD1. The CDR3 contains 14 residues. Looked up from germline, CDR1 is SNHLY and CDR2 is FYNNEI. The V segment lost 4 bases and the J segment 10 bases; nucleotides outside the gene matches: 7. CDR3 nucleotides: TGTGCCAGCAGTGGCACAGGGGGCGGGGGAAAACTGTTTTTT. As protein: CASSGTGGGGKLFF.

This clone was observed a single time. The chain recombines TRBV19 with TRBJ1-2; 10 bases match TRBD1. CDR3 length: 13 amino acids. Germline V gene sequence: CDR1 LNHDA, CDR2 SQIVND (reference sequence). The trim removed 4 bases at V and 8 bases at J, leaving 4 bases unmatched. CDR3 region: CASSRQGALGYTF. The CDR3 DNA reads TGTGCCAGTAGTAGACAGGGGGCTCTCGGCTACACCTTC.

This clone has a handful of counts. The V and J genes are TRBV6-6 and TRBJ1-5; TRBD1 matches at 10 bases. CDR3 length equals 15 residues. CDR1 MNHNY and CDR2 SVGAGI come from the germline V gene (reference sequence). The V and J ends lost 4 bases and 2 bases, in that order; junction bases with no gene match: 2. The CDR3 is CASSSGTGGNQPQHF. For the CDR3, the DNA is TGTGCCAGCAGTTCCGGGACAGGGGGCAATCAGCCCCAGCATTTT.

In nucleotides, the CDR3 is TGTGCCAGTAGCCCTCAGGGGCTCGTCTATGGCTACACCTTC. Translated: CASSPQGLVYGYTF. The chain carries TRBV19 and TRBJ1-2; a possible D gene is TRBD1 (6 bases). V lost 6 bases, J lost 4 bases, and 15 bases lay in between. Germline V CDR1 and CDR2: LNHDA, SQIVND (reference sequence). The CDR3 loop spans 14 amino acids.

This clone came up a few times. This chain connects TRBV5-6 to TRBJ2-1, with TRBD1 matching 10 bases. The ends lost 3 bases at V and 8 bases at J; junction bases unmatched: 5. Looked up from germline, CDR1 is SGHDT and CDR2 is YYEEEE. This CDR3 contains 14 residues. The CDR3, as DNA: TGTGCCAGCAGCTGGGGGGACAGGGGTTATGAGCAGTTCTTC. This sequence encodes CASSWGDRGYEQFF.

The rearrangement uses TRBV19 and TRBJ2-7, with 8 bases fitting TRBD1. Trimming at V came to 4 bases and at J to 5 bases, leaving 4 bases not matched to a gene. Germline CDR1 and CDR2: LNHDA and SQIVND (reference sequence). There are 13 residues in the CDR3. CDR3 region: CASSTRTGNEQYF. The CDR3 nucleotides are TGTGCCAGTAGTACTCGGACAGGGAACGAGCAGTACTTC.

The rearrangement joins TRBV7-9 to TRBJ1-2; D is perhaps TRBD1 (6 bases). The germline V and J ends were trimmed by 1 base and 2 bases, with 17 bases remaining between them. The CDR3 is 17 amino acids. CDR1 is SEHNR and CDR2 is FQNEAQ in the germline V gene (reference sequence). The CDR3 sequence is CASSLDIEGGANYGYTF. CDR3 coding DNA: TGTGCCAGCAGCTTAGATATAGAAGGGGGTGCCAACTATGGCTACACCTTC.

For the CDR3, the DNA is TGTGCCAGCAGTCGGCCTAGCGGGTACGAGCAGTACTTC. This translates into CASSRPSGYEQYF. This rearrangement joins TRBV28 to TRBJ2-7, with TRBD2 matching over 8 bases. The CDR3 totals 13 residues. V lost 5 bases to trimming and J lost 4 bases; unmatched junction nucleotides: 4. Germline assignment: CDR1 MDHEN and CDR2 SYDVKM.

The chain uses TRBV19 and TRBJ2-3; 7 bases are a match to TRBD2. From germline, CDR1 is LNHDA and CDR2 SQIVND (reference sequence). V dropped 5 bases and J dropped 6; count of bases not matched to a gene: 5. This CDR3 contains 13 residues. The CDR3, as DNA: TGTGCCAGTAGTCAGGGCGGGGGTGATACGCAGTATTTT. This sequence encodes CASSQGGGDTQYF.

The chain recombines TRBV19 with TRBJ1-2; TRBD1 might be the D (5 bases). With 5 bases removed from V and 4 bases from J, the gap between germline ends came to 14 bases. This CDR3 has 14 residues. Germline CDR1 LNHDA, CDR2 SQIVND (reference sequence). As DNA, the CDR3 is TGTGCCAGTAGTCCCGCACCAGACAGCTATGGCTACACCTTC. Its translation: CASSPAPDSYGYTF.

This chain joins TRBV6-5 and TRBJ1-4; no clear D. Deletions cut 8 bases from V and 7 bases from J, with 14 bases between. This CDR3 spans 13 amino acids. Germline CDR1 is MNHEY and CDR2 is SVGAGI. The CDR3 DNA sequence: TGTGCCAGCGGGATGGGAGGTAGTGAAAAACTGTTTTTT. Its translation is CASGMGGSEKLFF.

The CDR3 protein is CASSSWGGEAETQYF. As DNA, the CDR3 is TGCGCCAGCAGTTCCTGGGGGGGGGAGGCCGAGACCCAGTACTTC. This rearrangement joins TRBV5-1 to TRBJ2-5; 7 positions match TRBD2. The CDR3 has 15 residues. The germline CDR1 and CDR2 sequences are SGHRS and YFSETQ. With V trimmed by 5 bases and J by 5 bases, 12 bases remained unmatched.

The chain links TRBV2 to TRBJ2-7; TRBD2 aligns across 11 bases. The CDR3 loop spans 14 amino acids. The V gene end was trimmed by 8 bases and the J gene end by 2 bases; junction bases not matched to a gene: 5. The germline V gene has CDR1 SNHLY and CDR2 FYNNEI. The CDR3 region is CASRGLAEAYEQYF. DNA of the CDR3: TGTGCCAGCCGGGGACTAGCGGAAGCCTACGAGCAGTACTTC. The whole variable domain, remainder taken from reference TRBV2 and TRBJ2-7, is EPEVTQTPSHQVTQMGQEVILRCVPISNHLYFYWYRQILGQKVEFLVSFYNNEISEKSEIFDDQFSVERPDGSNFTLKIRSTKLEDSAMYFCASRGLAEAYEQYFGPGTRLTVT.

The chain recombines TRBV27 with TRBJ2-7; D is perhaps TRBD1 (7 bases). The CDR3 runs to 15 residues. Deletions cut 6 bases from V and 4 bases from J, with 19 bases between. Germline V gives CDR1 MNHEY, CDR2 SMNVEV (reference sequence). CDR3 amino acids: CASSHGRAGGYEQYF. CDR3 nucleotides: TGTGCCAGCAGCCACGGTCGGGCAGGGGGGTACGAGCAGTACTTC.

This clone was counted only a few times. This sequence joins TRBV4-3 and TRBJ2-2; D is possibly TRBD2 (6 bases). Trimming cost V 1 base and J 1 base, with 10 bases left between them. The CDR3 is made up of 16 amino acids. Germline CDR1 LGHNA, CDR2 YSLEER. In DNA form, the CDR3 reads TGCGCCAGCAGCCAAGTTTTGGAGGGGAACACCGGGGAGCTGTTTTTT. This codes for CASSQVLEGNTGELFF.

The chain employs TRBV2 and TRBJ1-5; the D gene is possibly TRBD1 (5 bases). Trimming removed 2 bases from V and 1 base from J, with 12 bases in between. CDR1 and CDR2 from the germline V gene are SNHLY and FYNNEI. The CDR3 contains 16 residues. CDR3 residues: CASSEQGGRSNQPQHF. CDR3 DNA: TGTGCCAGCAGTGAACAGGGTGGAAGGAGCAATCAGCCCCAGCATTTT.

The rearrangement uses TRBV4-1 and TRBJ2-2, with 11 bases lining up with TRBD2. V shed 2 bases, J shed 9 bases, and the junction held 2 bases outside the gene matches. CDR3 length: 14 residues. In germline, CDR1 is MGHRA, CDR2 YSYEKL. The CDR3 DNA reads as TGCGCCAGCAGCCAAACTAGCGGGGGCCGGGAGCTGTTTTTT. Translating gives CASSQTSGGRELFF.

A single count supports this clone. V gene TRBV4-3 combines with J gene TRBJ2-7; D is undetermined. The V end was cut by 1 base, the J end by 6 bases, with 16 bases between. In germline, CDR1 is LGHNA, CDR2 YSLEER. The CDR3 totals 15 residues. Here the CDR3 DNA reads TGCGCCAGCAGCCAAGGTTACGAGAACCCGGGCGAGCAGTACTTC. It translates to CASSQGYENPGEQYF.